This TCR beta chain derives from a study of T cell responses to AZD1222 COVID-19 vaccine. Regarding the study as a whole: Repertoire sampling occurred only after the peak T cell response.

Sequencing was performed with immunoSEQ multiplex PCR; in TCRdb, only in-frame clones are kept and a portion is missing. The table records about 73,000 clones, approximately 88% of them present only once. With respect to this clone: The antigen remains undetermined.

Sequences were derived from peripheral blood, sampled on day 0 of AZD1222 vaccination. The source is an adult in good health.

CDR3 region: CASSLGSGSSYEQYF. The DNA for the CDR3 is TGCGCCAGCAGCTTGGGCAGCGGGAGCTCCTACGAGCAGTACTTC. The chain is built from TRBV5-1 and TRBJ2-7; TRBD2 aligns across 8 bases. Per the germline V gene, CDR1 is SGHRS and CDR2 is YFSETQ. The junction had 2 bases not matched to a gene; V was cut back by 0 bases and J by 0 bases. This CDR3 region has 15 residues. The full variable domain, with the rest looked up from reference TRBV5-1 and TRBJ2-7, is KAGVTQTPRYLIKTRGQQVTLSCSPISGHRSVSWYQQTPGQGLQFLFEYFSETQRNKGNFPGRFSGRQFSNSRSEMNVSTLELGDSALYLCASSLGSGSSYEQYFGPGTRLTVT.